The entry below describes one T cell receptor (beta chain). The target antigen is unknown. Germline and junction disagree at one end, which may indicate a read error. These data belong to a study of T cell responses to AZD1222 COVID-19 vaccine. This CDR3 contains 13 residues. Germline values: CDR1 SSHAT, CDR2 FNYEAQ (reference sequence). Findings and limits, study-wide: Seropositivity was recorded at baseline in only a handful of AZD1222 recipients. Spike-specific TCR depth and breadth grew after two AZD1222 doses. No day 14 peak samples; only post-peak repertoires were characterized. Among the donors, most were white British and more were female, and clonal diversity was possibly underestimated.

The protocol was immunoSEQ multiplex PCR, while the TCRdb copy is restricted to in-frame clones and leaves out a portion. The sample contains tens of thousands of clones, 80% of which appear only once. Sequencing was performed on peripheral blood, taken on day 0 of AZD1222 vaccination. This chain uses TRBV7-7 with TRBJ2-2, with 8 bases identical to TRBD2. The receptor was derived from an adult in good health. CDR3 nucleotides: TGTGCTAGCAGCTCCCGGGAGGGCGGGGAGCTGTTTTTT. This encodes CASSSREGGELFF.